This T cell receptor beta chain originates from a study of blood T cell repertoires in COVID-19. Study-level background: COVID-19 samples, acute and convalescent, were from the United States, Italy and Spain. PBMCs, B-cell-depleted T cells, or T cells provided the cDNA or gDNA that made up the material.

Original processing methods: Amplification from reference gene primers served as the basis for estimated nucleated cell counts. Only in-frame clones appear in the TCRdb table, and some are missing; sequencing was by immunoSEQ multiplex PCR. D and trimming were read from the DNA, whereas the V and J calls and clone size are those reported in that table. In the table there are about 170,000 clones, 88% of which are singletons. The specimen was peripheral blood. The origin of this receptor is a man aged 45 to 65 who had recovered from COVID-19.

The CDR3 DNA reads as TGTGCCAGCAGTTTGGACAGGAACTACGAGCAGTACTTC. As protein: CASSLDRNYEQYF. J is TRBJ2-7 and V is TRBV6-5; 7 nucleotides line up with TRBD1. V shed 4 bases and J 3 bases; nucleotides not matched to a gene: 3. CDR1 MNHEY and CDR2 SVGAGI come from the germline V gene. This CDR3 has 13 residues.